The present entry profiles one T cell receptor (beta chain) with its context. Its specificity is unknown. With V trimmed by 8 bases and J by 4 bases, 8 bases remained unmatched. The CDR3 totals 13 residues. Germline V lookup: CDR1 SNHLY, CDR2 FYNNEI. The data are from a study of Ad26.COV2.S vaccination and SARS-CoV-2 variants. Across the whole study: Donor was assigned to the Ad26.COV2.S arm of trial COV1001. Ad26.COV2.S given intramuscularly, once or twice 56 days apart.

Study-wide results and limits: Substantial breadth was reported for post-vaccination spike-specific CD8+ and CD4+ T cells.

Treatment described: some 20 received Ad26.COV2.S at low or high dose, single or two shots; about 5 received placebo; per-sample allocation not given. Specimens were obtained on day 63 following the first vaccine or placebo injection. The data were produced by immunoSEQ multiplex PCR, yet TCRdb's version contains in-frame clones alone and is incomplete. The sample lists 350,000 to 450,000 clones, 80% to 90% occurring once. The sample was peripheral blood, taken in a trial of Ad26.COV2.S vaccine versus placebo. The receptor comes from a person aged 18-65 years who received the Ad26.COV2.S COVID-19 vaccine or a placebo. V gene TRBV2 combines with J gene TRBJ2-7; 7 nucleotides align to TRBD1. The CDR3 DNA reads TGTGCCAGCCTTGACAGGGTGCGGTACGAGCAGTACTTC. This gives the protein CASLDRVRYEQYF. The full variable domain, with the rest looked up from reference TRBV2 and TRBJ2-7, is EPEVTQTPSHQVTQMGQEVILRCVPISNHLYFYWYRQILGQKVEFLVSFYNNEISEKSEIFDDQFSVERPDGSNFTLKIRSTKLEDSAMYFCASLDRVRYEQYFGPGTRLTVT.